These 32 T cell receptor beta chains were sequenced from one sample in a study of response to subunit inactivated influenza vaccine. One entry per CDR3 protein, called by TCRdb with MiXCR from the RT-PCR reads. The sample includes 650,000 to 800,000 distinct CDR3 sequences, about 14% of them seen just once. Specimen: PBMCs from blood, collected less than 15 days before vaccination. Receptor source: a man aged 50 or older who received an inactivated influenza vaccine.

This clonotype was detected a few times. The rearrangement links TRBV12-3 or TRBV12-4 to TRBJ2-5; D is unresolved. CDR3 length: 14 amino acids. V was clipped by 7 bases and J by 2 bases, with 14 bases between them. The CDR3 bases are TGTGCCAGCACCCCGGCCGAGTCACAAGAGACCCAGTACTTC. Protein product: CASTPAESQETQYF.

This clonotype was detected ten times or more. V and J are TRBV12-3 or TRBV12-4 and TRBJ1-2; no reliable D call. The CDR3 has 16 residues. The ends were cut back, 3 bases at V and 0 bases at J, with 14 bases in the middle. Written as DNA, the CDR3 is TGTGCCAGCAGTTTGGAAGTTCAGGAGACTAACTATGGCTACACCTTC. This gives the protein CASSLEVQETNYGYTF.

This clonotype was seen at least ten times. The gene calls are TRBV5-1 and TRBJ2-1, with TRBD2 identical over 14 bases. The junction had 14 bases not matched to a gene; V was cut back by 0 bases and J by 6 bases. The CDR3 loop spans 20 amino acids. Per the germline V gene, CDR1 is SGHRS and CDR2 is YFSETQ. CDR3 residues: CASSLGQVGTSGRSLNEQFF. The CDR3 coding sequence is TGCGCCAGCAGCTTGGGACAGGTCGGGACTAGCGGGAGATCTCTCAATGAGCAGTTCTTC.

This clonotype showed up just a few times. This chain connects TRBV30 to TRBJ1-3; D call uncertain. The CDR3 has 13 amino acids. The V gene lost 2 bases and the J gene lost 5 bases, with 10 bases spanning the gap. Looked up from germline, CDR1 is GTSNPN and CDR2 is SVGIG (reference sequence). CDR3 in DNA: TGTGCCTGGAGTCTGGGGAGTAGAAACACCATATATTTT. Translating it yields CAWSLGSRNTIYF.

This rearrangement joins TRBV7-9 to TRBJ2-5; 7 positions match TRBD1. The germline V gene has CDR1 SEHNR and CDR2 FQNEAQ (reference sequence). Trimming cost V 2 bases and J 2 bases; bases outside gene matches: 8. This CDR3 has 16 amino acids. Here the CDR3 reads CASSLPVDREQETQYF. For the CDR3, the DNA is TGTGCCAGCAGCTTACCCGTAGACAGGGAACAAGAGACCCAGTACTTC.

The sample holds a few counts of this clonotype. The V and J genes are TRBV7-8 and TRBJ2-1; D might be TRBD1 (5 bases). This CDR3 is built from 16 residues. Germline values: CDR1 SGHVS, CDR2 FQNEAQ. V was cut by 1 base and J by 2 bases, with 12 bases left in between. The CDR3 sequence is CASSLVRWGTYNEQFF. The CDR3 DNA sequence: TGTGCCAGCAGCTTAGTAAGATGGGGCACCTACAATGAGCAGTTCTTC.

The CDR3 region has the DNA TGTGCCAGCAGTATCTCGCGGGGGGGGAGCACAGATACGCAGTATTTT. Amino acids: CASSISRGGSTDTQYF. The chain uses TRBV12-3 or TRBV12-4 and TRBJ2-3; 9 bases match TRBD2. The CDR3 extends over 16 amino acids. The junction had 6 bases not matched to a gene; V was cut back by 5 bases and J by 0 bases.

This chain connects TRBV7-9 to TRBJ2-3; tentatively, D is TRBD2 (6 bases). CDR3 length: 16 amino acids. Germline lookup yields CDR1 SEHNR and CDR2 FQNEAQ (reference sequence). Trimming shortened V by 2 bases and J by 1 base, and 13 bases separated the two germline ends. CDR3 amino acids: CASSLYGRHGTDTQYF. CDR3 bases: TGTGCCAGCAGCTTATACGGGAGACACGGCACAGATACGCAGTATTTT.

This clonotype appeared a single time. The chain couples TRBV20-1 to TRBJ2-6; 10 nucleotides line up with TRBD1. The junction had 9 bases not matched to a gene; V was cut back by 0 bases and J by 13 bases. CDR1 DFQATT and CDR2 SNEGSKA come from the germline V gene (reference sequence). There are 15 residues in the CDR3. The CDR3 sequence is CSARDYGTGDRVLTF. The CDR3, as DNA: TGCAGTGCTAGAGATTATGGGACAGGGGATAGGGTCCTGACTTTC.

This chain uses TRBV20-1 with TRBJ1-1; 11 bases are shared with TRBD1. With 3 bases clipped from V and 3 bases from J, the junction kept 9 bases outside the gene matches. The length of the CDR3 is 16 residues. The germline CDR1 and CDR2 sequences are DFQATT and SNEGSKA (reference sequence). The CDR3 region is CSASKGQGGFDTEAFF. The DNA for the CDR3 is TGCAGTGCTAGTAAGGGACAGGGGGGTTTCGACACTGAAGCTTTCTTT.

The table lists this clonotype with many counts. This chain joins TRBV5-6 and TRBJ1-1; TRBD1 might be the D (5 bases). V shed 0 bases and J shed 0 bases, with 12 bases lying between them. This CDR3 is built from 16 residues. The germline CDR1 and CDR2 sequences are SGHDT and YYEEEE. DNA for the CDR3: TGTGCCAGCAGCTTGGGAACTTCAGGGATGAACACTGAAGCTTTCTTT. It specifies CASSLGTSGMNTEAFF.

This clonotype occurred many times. The chain has TRBV7-8 and TRBJ2-1; 9 bases line up with TRBD1. The J segment lost 0 bases and the V segment lost 5 bases, leaving 5 bases of the junction unmatched. Germline CDR1 SGHVS, CDR2 FQNEAQ. This CDR3 is 16 amino acids long. The DNA of the CDR3 is TGTGCCAGCAGCCTCACAGGGGGCTTCTCCTACAATGAGCAGTTCTTC. It yields the protein CASSLTGGFSYNEQFF.

CDR3 sequence reads: CSAIRPRGSYNSPLHF. CDR3 in DNA: TGCAGTGCAATCCGCCCCCGGGGATCCTATAATTCACCCCTCCACTTT. This chain links TRBV20-1 with TRBJ1-6; D unclear. This CDR3 has 16 residues. V shed 6 bases and J shed 1 base, with 16 bases lying between them. CDR1 DFQATT and CDR2 SNEGSKA come from the germline V gene (reference sequence).

This clonotype has a handful of counts. The gene calls are TRBV7-9 and TRBJ2-7, with 15 bases that match TRBD2. CDR3 length equals 15 residues. Per the germline V gene, CDR1 is SEHNR and CDR2 is FQNEAQ (reference sequence). J gave up 5 bases and V 5 bases, and 4 bases lay outside the gene matches. CDR3 sequence reads: CASSRTSGRANEQYF. As DNA, the CDR3 is TGTGCCAGCAGCCGGACTAGCGGGAGGGCCAACGAGCAGTACTTC.

The V call is TRBV20-1, the J call TRBJ2-1, with 8 bases aligning to TRBD2. Per the germline V gene, CDR1 is DFQATT and CDR2 is SNEGSKA (reference sequence). V dropped 3 bases and J dropped 2; count of bases not matched to a gene: 6. This CDR3 spans 15 amino acids. CDR3 DNA sequence: TGCAGTGCTAGGCGGCGGGGGGTGGCCTACAATGAGCAGTTCTTC. As protein: CSARRRGVAYNEQFF.

The chain has TRBV5-5 and TRBJ2-1, with 9 bases fitting TRBD1. The CDR3 has 15 amino acids. V gave up 3 bases and J gave up 9 bases; unmatched junction bases: 10. Germline CDR1 and CDR2: SGHKS and YYEKEE (reference sequence). CDR3 sequence reads: CASSWGQGTGSEQFF. The CDR3 coding sequence is TGTGCCAGCAGCTGGGGACAGGGTACTGGTAGTGAGCAGTTCTTC. Supplemented by reference TRBV5-5 and TRBJ2-1, the full variable domain reads DAGVTQSPTHLIKTRGQQVTLRCSPISGHKSVSWYQQVLGQGPQFIFQYYEKEERGRGNFPDRFSARQFPNYSSELNVNALLLGDSALYLCASSWGQGTGSEQFFGPGTRLTVL.

This clonotype was found a few times. This rearrangement joins TRBV20-1 to TRBJ2-7; TRBD2 agrees at 9 bases. This CDR3 contains 14 residues. V was pared by 4 bases and J by 4 bases, with 8 bases of the junction left unmatched. From germline, CDR1 is DFQATT and CDR2 SNEGSKA (reference sequence). The CDR3 DNA reads as TGCAGTGCTACATCATCTAGCGGGATTTACGAGCAGTACTTC. Translating it yields CSATSSSGIYEQYF.

A few counts support this clonotype. The chain is built from TRBV7-3 and TRBJ2-3; maybe TRBD2 (5 bases). Germline CDR1 and CDR2: SGHTA and FQGTGA. This CDR3 region has 15 residues. Between the trimmed V and J ends, which lost 1 base and 2 bases, there was a span of 10 bases. The CDR3 nucleotides are TGTGCCAGCAGCTTAAACGGACTCATCACAGATACGCAGTATTTT. This codes for CASSLNGLITDTQYF.

J is TRBJ2-7 and V is TRBV5-1; 10 bases agree with TRBD1. Germline-derived CDR1 and CDR2 are SGHRS and YFSETQ. With 0 bases clipped from V and 5 bases from J, the junction kept 8 bases outside the gene matches. This CDR3 contains 16 residues. CDR3 nucleotide sequence: TGCGCCAGCAGCTTGGCCTCCGGGACAGGGGTCAACGAGCAGTACTTC. This codes for CASSLASGTGVNEQYF.

This clonotype was seen a handful of times. This chain links TRBV29-1 with TRBJ2-7; D call uncertain. The germline gives CDR1 SQVTM, CDR2 ANQGSEA. V was trimmed by 2 bases and J by 2 bases, leaving 7 bases between them. The CDR3 sequence is 12 residues long. The DNA of the CDR3 is TGCAGCGTTGAAACCTTTCCCTACGAGCAGTACTTC. This sequence encodes CSVETFPYEQYF.

This clonotype has ten or more counts. The chain combines TRBV20-1 with TRBJ1-2; D gene uncertain. Trimming took 8 bases from V and 1 from J, leaving 11 bases between them. This CDR3 is 12 amino acids long. Germline lookup yields CDR1 DFQATT and CDR2 SNEGSKA (reference sequence). The CDR3: CSRFDGNYGYTF. In nucleotides, the CDR3 is TGCAGTCGCTTCGACGGTAACTATGGCTACACCTTC.

The chain has TRBV5-1 and TRBJ2-7; 7 nucleotides align to TRBD2. V trimming: 4 bases; J trimming: 0 bases; junction bases outside the gene matches: 7. Germline V gene data show CDR1 as SGHRS and CDR2 as YFSETQ. This CDR3 spans 15 amino acids. The CDR3, as DNA: TGCGCCAGCAGCGTGACTAGCCATGGCTCCTACGAGCAGTACTTC. This encodes CASSVTSHGSYEQYF.

This clonotype was recorded many times. The V and J genes are TRBV7-9 and TRBJ2-2; tentatively, D is TRBD1 or TRBD2 (5 bases each). The V gene's germline CDR1 is SEHNR and CDR2 FQNEAQ (reference sequence). The V end lost 0 bases, the J end lost 7 bases, and 12 bases lay between the germline ends. This CDR3 comprises 15 residues. The CDR3 region is CASSLAGARSGELFF. The CDR3 coding sequence is TGTGCCAGCAGCTTAGCCGGGGCACGGAGCGGGGAGCTGTTTTTT.

V and J are TRBV6-1 and TRBJ1-1; possibly TRBD1 for D (6 bases). The CDR3 is 15 amino acids. The V gene lost 5 bases and the J gene lost 5 bases, with 18 bases spanning the gap. CDR1 and CDR2 from the germline V gene are MNHNS and SASEGT. The CDR3 DNA sequence: TGTGCCAGCAGTCCCCCGGCAGGGGTCGGGACTGAAGCTTTCTTT. This sequence encodes CASSPPAGVGTEAFF.

J is TRBJ2-4 and V is TRBV20-1; 9 bases map to TRBD2. Germline loops: CDR1 DFQATT, CDR2 SNEGSKA (reference sequence). V dropped 3 bases and J dropped 1; count of bases not matched to a gene: 4. The CDR3 loop spans 15 amino acids. CDR3 region: CSARGLARAKNIQYF. CDR3 DNA sequence: TGCAGTGCTAGGGGACTAGCTCGGGCCAAAAACATTCAGTACTTC.

The V call is TRBV5-8, the J call TRBJ2-3; D is ambiguous. The V end lost 1 base, the J end lost 3 bases, and 12 bases lay between the germline ends. Germline CDR1 is SGHTS and CDR2 is YDEGEE. The CDR3 extends over 15 amino acids. The CDR3 protein is CASSLYSLMTDTQYF. Written as DNA, the CDR3 is TGTGCCAGCAGCTTGTATTCCCTTATGACAGATACGCAGTATTTT.

There are a few counts of this clonotype. The chain combines TRBV3-1 with TRBJ2-3; D remains unclear. The CDR3 runs to 13 residues. Trimming shortened V by 3 bases and J by 4 bases, and 8 bases separated the two germline ends. The V gene's germline CDR1 is LGHDT and CDR2 YNNKEL (reference sequence). The DNA for the CDR3 is TGTGCCAGCAGCCAGAGGATGGCAGATACGCAGTATTTT. It yields the protein CASSQRMADTQYF.

V is TRBV20-1 and J is TRBJ2-7, with a weak D call TRBD2 (6 bases). The CDR3 extends over 14 amino acids. Trimming left V 5 bases short and J 0 bases short, with 14 bases between. The germline gives CDR1 DFQATT, CDR2 SNEGSKA (reference sequence). CDR3 DNA sequence: TGCAGTGCTGCCGGGACTCGGTTCTCCTACGAGCAGTACTTC. As protein: CSAAGTRFSYEQYF.

The chain combines TRBV27 with TRBJ1-2; 8 nucleotides line up with TRBD1. Germline trimming cut 2 bases from V and 4 bases from J; bases unmatched to any gene: 9. This CDR3 is 16 amino acids long. CDR1 and CDR2 from the germline V gene are MNHEY and SMNVEV (reference sequence). The CDR3 nucleotides read TGTGCCAGCAGTTTAAACCCGACAGGGGCACGCTATGGCTACACCTTC. It yields the protein CASSLNPTGARYGYTF.

This clonotype has at least ten counts. This rearrangement joins TRBV4-1 to TRBJ1-4, with 9 bases lining up with TRBD1. The CDR3 is 14 residues long. V dropped 4 bases and J dropped 8; count of bases not matched to a gene: 5. The V gene's germline CDR1 is MGHRA and CDR2 YSYEKL. The CDR3 nucleotides read TGCGCCAGCAGCCTCGGGACAGGGAGGGAAAAACTGTTTTTT. It codes for CASSLGTGREKLFF.

The sample holds many counts of this clonotype. The chain recombines TRBV29-1 with TRBJ2-1, with 9 bases that match TRBD2. V was pared by 4 bases and J by 0 bases, with 10 bases of the junction left unmatched. The CDR3 sequence is 17 residues long. Germline lookup yields CDR1 SQVTM and CDR2 ANQGSEA. The CDR3 coding sequence is TGCAGCGTTGGGGGACTAGCTTCAAGGAGCTCCTACAATGAGCAGTTCTTC. Residues: CSVGGLASRSSYNEQFF.

This clonotype was found a few times. The chain combines TRBV12-3 or TRBV12-4 with TRBJ2-7, with D possibly being TRBD1 (6 bases). Trimming shortened V by 5 bases and J by 9 bases, and 11 bases separated the two germline ends. This CDR3 is 11 amino acids long. CDR3 nucleotide sequence: TGTGCCAGCAGTGACAGGTTCGGGCAGTACTTC. Protein: CASSDRFGQYF.